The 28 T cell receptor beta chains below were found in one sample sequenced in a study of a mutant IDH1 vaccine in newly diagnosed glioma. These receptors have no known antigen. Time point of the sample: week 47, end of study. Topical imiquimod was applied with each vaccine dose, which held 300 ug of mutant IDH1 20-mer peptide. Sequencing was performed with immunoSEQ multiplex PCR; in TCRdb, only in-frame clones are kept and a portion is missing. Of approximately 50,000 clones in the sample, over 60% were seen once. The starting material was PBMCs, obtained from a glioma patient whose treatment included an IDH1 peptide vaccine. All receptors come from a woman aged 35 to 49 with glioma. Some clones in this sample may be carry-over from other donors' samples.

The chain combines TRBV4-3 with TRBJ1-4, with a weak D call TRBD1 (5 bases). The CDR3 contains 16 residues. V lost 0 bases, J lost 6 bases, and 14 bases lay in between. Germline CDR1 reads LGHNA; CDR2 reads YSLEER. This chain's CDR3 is CASSQDSGTPYEKLFF. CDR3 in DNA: TGCGCCAGCAGCCAAGATTCAGGGACCCCCTATGAAAAACTGTTTTTT.

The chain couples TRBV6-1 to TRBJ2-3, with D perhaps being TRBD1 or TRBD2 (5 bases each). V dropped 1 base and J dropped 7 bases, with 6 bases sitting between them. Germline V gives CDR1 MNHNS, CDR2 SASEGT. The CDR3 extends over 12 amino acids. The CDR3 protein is CASSEGGNTQYF. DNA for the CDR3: TGTGCCAGCAGTGAAGGGGGGAATACGCAGTATTTT.

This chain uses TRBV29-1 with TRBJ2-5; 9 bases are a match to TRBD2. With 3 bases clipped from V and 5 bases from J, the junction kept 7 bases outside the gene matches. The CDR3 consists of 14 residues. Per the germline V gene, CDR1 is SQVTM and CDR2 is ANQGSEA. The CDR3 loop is CSVEGAAGGETQYF. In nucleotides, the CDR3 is TGCAGCGTTGAGGGGGCAGCGGGGGGCGAGACCCAGTACTTC.

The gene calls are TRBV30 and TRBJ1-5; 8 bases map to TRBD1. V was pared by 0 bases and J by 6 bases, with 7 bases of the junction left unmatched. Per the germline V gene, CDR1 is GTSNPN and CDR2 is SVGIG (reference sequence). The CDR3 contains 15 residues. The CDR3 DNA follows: TGTGCCTGGAGTGTCGCGGACAGGGTGGGTCAGCCCCAGCATTTT. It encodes CAWSVADRVGQPQHF. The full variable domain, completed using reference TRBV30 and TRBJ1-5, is SQTIHQWPATLVQPVGSPLSLECTVEGTSNPNLYWYRQAAGRGLQLLFYSVGIGQISSEVPQNLSASRPQDRQFILSSKKLLLSDSGFYLCAWSVADRVGQPQHFGDGTRLSIL.

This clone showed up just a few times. The CDR3 spells CASSLDHGDQPQHF. The CDR3 nucleotides are TGTGCCAGCAGCTTAGATCACGGGGATCAGCCCCAGCATTTT. The V and J genes are TRBV11-2 and TRBJ1-5; D remains unclear. The germline V gene encodes CDR1 SGHAT and CDR2 FQNNGV. V lost 0 bases to trimming and J lost 5 bases, with 8 bases between them. The CDR3 length is 14 residues.

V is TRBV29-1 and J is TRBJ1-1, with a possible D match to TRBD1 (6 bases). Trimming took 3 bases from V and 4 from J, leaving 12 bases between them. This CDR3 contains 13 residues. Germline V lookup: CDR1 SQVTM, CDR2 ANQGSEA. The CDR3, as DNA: TGCAGCGTTGAGCCGACAGGTGGCACTGAAGCTTTCTTT. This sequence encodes CSVEPTGGTEAFF.

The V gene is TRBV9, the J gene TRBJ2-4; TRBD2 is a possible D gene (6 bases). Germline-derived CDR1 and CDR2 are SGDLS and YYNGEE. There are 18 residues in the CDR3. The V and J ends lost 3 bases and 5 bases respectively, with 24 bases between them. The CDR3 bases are TGTGCCAGCAGCGAAGGCCCGCGGGACTCACCTCTCCAAAACATTCAGTACTTC. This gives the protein CASSEGPRDSPLQNIQYF.

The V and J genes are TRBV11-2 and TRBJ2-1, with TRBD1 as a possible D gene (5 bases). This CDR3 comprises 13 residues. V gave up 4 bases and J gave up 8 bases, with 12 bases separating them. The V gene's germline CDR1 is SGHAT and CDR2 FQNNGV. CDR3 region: CASSSYRFHEQFF. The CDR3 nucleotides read TGTGCCAGCAGCTCATACAGGTTCCATGAGCAGTTCTTC.

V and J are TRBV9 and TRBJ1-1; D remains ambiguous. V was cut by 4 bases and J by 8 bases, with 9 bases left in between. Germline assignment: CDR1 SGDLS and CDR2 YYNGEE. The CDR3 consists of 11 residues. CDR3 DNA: TGTGCCAGCAGCCCCGTGAAGGAAGCTTTCTTT. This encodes CASSPVKEAFF.

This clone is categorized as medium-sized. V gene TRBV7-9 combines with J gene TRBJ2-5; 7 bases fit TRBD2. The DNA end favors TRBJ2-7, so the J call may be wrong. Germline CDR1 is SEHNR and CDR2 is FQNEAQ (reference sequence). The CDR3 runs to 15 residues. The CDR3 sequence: CASSSDPTSSHEQYF. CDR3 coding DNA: TGTGCCAGCAGCTCCGATCCGACTAGCAGCCACGAGCAGTACTTC.

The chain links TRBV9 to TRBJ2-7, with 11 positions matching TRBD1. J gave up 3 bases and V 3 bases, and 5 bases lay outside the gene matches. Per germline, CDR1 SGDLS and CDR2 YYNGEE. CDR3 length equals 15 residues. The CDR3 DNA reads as TGTGCCAGCAGCGCGGGACAGGGGGTCTTCTACGAGCAGTACTTC. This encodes CASSAGQGVFYEQYF.

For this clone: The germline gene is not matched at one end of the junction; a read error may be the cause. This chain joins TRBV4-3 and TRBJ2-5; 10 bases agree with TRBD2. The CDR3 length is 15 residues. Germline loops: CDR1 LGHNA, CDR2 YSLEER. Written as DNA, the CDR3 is TGCGCCAGCGGCCAAGAGCGGGGGGGCCAAGAGACCCAGTACTTC. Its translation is CASGQERGGQETQYF.

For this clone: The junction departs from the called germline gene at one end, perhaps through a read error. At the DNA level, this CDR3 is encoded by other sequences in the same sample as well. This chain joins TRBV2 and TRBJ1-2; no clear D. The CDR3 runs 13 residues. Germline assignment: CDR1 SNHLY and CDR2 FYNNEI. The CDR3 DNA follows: TGCGCCAGCAGTGAAAACAGTGTCTATGGCTACACCTTC. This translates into CASSENSVYGYTF.

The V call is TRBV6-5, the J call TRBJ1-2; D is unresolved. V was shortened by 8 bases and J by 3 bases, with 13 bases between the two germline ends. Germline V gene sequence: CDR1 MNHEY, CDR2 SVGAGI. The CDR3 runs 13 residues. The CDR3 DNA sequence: TGTGCCAGCGCAAGGGCGGACTACTATGGCTACACCTTC. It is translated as CASARADYYGYTF.

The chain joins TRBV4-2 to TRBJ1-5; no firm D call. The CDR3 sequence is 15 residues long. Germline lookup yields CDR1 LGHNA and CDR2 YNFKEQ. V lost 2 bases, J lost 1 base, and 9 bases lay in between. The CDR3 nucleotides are TGTGCCAGCAGCCAAACCGACATGAGCAATCAGCCCCAGCATTTT. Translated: CASSQTDMSNQPQHF.

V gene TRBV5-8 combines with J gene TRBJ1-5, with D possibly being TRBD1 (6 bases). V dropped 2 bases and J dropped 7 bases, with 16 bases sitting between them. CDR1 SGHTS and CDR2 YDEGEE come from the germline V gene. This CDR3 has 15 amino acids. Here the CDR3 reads CASSFIRGGLQPQHF. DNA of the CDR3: TGTGCCAGCAGCTTTATCAGGGGAGGGTTGCAGCCCCAGCATTTT.

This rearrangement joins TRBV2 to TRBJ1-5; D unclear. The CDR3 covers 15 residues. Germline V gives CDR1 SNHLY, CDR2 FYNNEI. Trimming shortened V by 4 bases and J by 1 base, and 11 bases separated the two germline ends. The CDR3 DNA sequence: TGTGCCAGCAGTGGCAAGTCTTTGAGCAATCAGCCCCAGCATTTT. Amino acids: CASSGKSLSNQPQHF.

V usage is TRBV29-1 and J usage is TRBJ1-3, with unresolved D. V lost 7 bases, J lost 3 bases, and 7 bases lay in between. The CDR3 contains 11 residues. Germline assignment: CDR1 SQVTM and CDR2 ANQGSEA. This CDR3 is CSGHGGNTIYF. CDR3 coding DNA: TGCAGCGGGCATGGTGGAAACACCATATATTTT.

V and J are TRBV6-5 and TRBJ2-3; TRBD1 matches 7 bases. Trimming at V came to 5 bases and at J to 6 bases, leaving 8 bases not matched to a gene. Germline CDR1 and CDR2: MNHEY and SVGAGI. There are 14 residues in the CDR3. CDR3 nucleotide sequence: TGTGCCAGCAGTGGGACAGATATTAGGGATACGCAGTATTTT. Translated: CASSGTDIRDTQYF.

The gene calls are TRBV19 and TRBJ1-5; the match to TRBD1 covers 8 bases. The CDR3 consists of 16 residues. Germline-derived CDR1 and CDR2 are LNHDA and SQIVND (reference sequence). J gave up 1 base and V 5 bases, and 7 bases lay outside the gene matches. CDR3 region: CASSVTTGGSNQPQHF. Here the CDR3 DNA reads TGTGCCAGTAGTGTCACCACAGGGGGGAGCAATCAGCCCCAGCATTTT.

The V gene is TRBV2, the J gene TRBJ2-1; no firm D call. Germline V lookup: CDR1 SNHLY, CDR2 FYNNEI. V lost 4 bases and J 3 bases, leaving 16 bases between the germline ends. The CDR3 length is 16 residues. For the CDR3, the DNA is TGTGCCAGCAGTGCACCAGCTTCTCGCGGCTACAATGAGCAGTTCTTC. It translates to CASSAPASRGYNEQFF.

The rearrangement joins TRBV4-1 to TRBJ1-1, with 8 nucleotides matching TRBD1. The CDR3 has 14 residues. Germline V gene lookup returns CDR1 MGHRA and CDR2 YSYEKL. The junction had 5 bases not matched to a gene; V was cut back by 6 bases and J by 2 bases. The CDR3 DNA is TGCGCCAGCAGGACGGGACAGGTTAACACTGAAGCTTTCTTT. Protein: CASRTGQVNTEAFF.

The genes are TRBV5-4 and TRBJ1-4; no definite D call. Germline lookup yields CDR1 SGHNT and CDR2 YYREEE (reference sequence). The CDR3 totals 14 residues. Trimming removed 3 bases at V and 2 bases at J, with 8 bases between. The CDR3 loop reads CASSSGGTNEKLFF. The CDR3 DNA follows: TGTGCCAGCAGCTCGGGAGGGACTAATGAAAAACTGTTTTTT.

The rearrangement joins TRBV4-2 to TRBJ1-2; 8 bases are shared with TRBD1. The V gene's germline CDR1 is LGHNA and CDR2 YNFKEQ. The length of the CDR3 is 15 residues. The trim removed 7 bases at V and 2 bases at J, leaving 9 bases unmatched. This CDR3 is CASTAEDRVNYGYTF. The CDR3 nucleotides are TGTGCCAGCACCGCAGAGGACAGGGTAAACTATGGCTACACCTTC.

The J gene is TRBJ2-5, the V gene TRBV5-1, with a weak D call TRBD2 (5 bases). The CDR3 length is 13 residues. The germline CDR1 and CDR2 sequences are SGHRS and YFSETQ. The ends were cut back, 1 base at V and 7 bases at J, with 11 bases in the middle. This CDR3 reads CASSLTPAGTQYF. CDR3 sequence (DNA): TGCGCCAGCAGCTTGACTCCCGCGGGGACCCAGTACTTC.

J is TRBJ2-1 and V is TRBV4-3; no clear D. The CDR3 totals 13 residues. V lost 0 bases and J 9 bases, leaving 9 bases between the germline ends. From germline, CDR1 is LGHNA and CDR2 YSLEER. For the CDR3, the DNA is TGCGCCAGCAGCCAAGAGCAGCTCACTGAGCAGTTCTTC. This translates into CASSQEQLTEQFF.

The CDR3 DNA follows: TGCGCCAGCAGCTTGAGACAGGCTACCTACGAGCAGTACTTC. Residues: CASSLRQATYEQYF. V and J are TRBV5-1 and TRBJ2-7, with a possible D match to TRBD1 (6 bases). V gave up 1 base and J gave up 2 bases, with 10 bases separating them. CDR3 length: 14 amino acids. Germline V gene sequence: CDR1 SGHRS, CDR2 YFSETQ.

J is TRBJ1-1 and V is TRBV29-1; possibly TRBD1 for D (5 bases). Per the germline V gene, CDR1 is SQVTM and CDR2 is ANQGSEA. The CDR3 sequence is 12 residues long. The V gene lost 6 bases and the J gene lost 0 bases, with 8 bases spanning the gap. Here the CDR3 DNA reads TGCAGCGTCTCACAGGTGAACACTGAAGCTTTCTTT. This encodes CSVSQVNTEAFF. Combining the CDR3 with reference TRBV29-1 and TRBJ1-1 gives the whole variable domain SAVISQKPSRDICQRGTSLTIQCQVDSQVTMMFWYRQQPGQSLTLIATANQGSEATYESGFVIDKFPISRPNLTFSTLTVSNMSPEDSSIYLCSVSQVNTEAFFGQGTRLTVV.